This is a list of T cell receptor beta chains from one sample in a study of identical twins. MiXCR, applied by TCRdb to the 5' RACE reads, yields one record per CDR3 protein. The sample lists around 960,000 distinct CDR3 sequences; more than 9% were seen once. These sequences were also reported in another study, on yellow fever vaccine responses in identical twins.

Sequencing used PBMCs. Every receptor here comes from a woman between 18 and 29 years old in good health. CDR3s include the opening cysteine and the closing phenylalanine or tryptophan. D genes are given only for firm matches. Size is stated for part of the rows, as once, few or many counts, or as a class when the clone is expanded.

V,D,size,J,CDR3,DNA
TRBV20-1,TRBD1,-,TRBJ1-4,CSASDRGLFNEKLFF,TGCAGTGCTTCGGACAGGGGTCTTTTTAATGAAAAACTGTTTTTT
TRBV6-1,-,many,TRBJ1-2,CASSESAAYGYTF,TGTGCCAGCAGTGAATCGGCAGCCTATGGCTACACCTTC
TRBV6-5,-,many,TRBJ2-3,CASSYSGGGGTDTQYF,TGTGCCAGCAGTTACTCCGGAGGGGGGGGCACAGATACGCAGTATTTT
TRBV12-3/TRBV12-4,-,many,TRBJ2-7,CASSPRRFYEQYF,TGTGCCAGCAGTCCCAGGAGGTTCTACGAGCAGTACTTC
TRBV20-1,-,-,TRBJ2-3,CSAGRRKGLFTDTQYF,TGCAGTGCTGGGAGGAGGAAAGGTCTATTCACAGATACGCAGTATTTT
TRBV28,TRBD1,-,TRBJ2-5,CASRSDLYRGRGETQYF,TGTGCCAGCAGATCAGATCTCTACAGGGGGCGCGGAGAGACCCAGTACTTC
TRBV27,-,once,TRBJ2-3,CASTKGGRGPDTQYF,TGTGCCAGCACGAAAGGGGGGCGGGGGCCAGATACGCAGTATTTT
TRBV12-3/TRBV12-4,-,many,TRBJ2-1,CASSTRVPSYNEQFF,TGTGCCAGCAGTACACGGGTCCCTTCCTACAATGAGCAGTTCTTC
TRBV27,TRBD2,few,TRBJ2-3,CASSLLAGGPKDTQYF,TGTGCCAGCAGTCTCCTAGCGGGGGGGCCGAAAGATACGCAGTATTTT
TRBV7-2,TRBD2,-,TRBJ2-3,CASSLAKRTRRIDTQYF,TGTGCCAGCAGCTTAGCGAAAAGGACTAGAAGAATAGATACGCAGTATTTT
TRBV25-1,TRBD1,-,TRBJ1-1,CASKGQGMNTEAFF,TGTGCCAGCAAGGGACAGGGAATGAACACTGAAGCTTTCTTT
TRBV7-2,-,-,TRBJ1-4,CASSRRAATNEKLFF,TGTGCCAGCAGCCGGCGGGCAGCAACTAATGAAAAACTGTTTTTT
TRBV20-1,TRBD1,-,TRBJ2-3,CSARDSRDRGHGDTQYF,TGCAGTGCTAGAGATAGCAGGGACAGGGGGCATGGAGATACGCAGTATTTT
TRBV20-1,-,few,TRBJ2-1,CSARGEEQFF,TGCAGTGCTAGAGGCGAGGAGCAGTTCTTC
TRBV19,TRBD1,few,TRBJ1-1,CASSPSPTGGTEAFF,TGTGCCAGTAGTCCCAGCCCGACAGGGGGCACTGAAGCTTTCTTT
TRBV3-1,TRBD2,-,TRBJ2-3,CASSQDIVISGNVDTQYF,TGTGCCAGCAGCCAAGATATAGTCATTAGCGGGAATGTAGATACGCAGTATTTT
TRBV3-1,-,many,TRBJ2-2,CASSQGVANTGELFF,TGTGCCAGCAGCCAAGGTGTAGCGAACACCGGGGAGCTGTTTTTT
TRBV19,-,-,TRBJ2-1,CASKVSESYNEQFF,TGTGCCAGTAAGGTGTCGGAATCCTACAATGAGCAGTTCTTC
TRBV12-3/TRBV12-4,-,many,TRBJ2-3,CASSHGRTLRTDTQYF,TGTGCCAGCAGCCACGGACGGACCCTTCGAACAGATACGCAGTATTTT
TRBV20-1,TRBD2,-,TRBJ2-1,CSARAGLAGVGEQFF,TGCAGTGCTAGAGCAGGACTAGCGGGAGTGGGGGAGCAGTTCTTC
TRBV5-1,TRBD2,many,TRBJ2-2,CASSLGLAGDVGELFF,TGCGCCAGCAGCTTGGGACTAGCGGGAGATGTCGGGGAGCTGTTTTTT
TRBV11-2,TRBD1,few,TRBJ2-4,CASSLDGQGGYIQYF,TGTGCCAGCAGCTTAGACGGACAGGGGGGGTACATTCAGTACTTC
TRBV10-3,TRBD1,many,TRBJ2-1,CAIRRQGSFNEQFF,TGTGCCATCAGAAGACAGGGATCCTTCAATGAGCAGTTCTTC
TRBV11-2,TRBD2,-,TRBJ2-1,CASSFERGGIYEQFF,TGTGCCAGCAGCTTCGAGCGGGGGGGCATCTATGAGCAGTTCTTC
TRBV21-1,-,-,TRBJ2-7,CASSKLRDTSHEQYF,TGTGCCAGCAGCAAACTAAGGGACACCTCCCACGAGCAGTACTTC
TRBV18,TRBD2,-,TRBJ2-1,CASSPTIFAGEHNEQFF,TGTGCCAGCTCACCTACTATATTTGCGGGAGAACACAATGAGCAGTTCTTC
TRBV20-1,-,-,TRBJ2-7,CSAKTPGTGTSYEQYF,TGCAGTGCTAAGACACCGGGAACAGGGACCTCCTACGAGCAGTACTTC
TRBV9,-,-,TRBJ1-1,CASSPEGITGTEAFF,TGTGCCAGCAGCCCAGAAGGTATCACGGGCACTGAAGCTTTCTTT
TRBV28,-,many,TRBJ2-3,CASKKVTFTDTQYF,TGTGCCAGCAAAAAGGTGACATTCACAGATACGCAGTATTTT
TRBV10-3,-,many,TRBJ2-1,CAISGGAGSSYNEQFF,TGTGCCATCAGTGGGGGAGCGGGCAGCTCCTACAATGAGCAGTTCTTC
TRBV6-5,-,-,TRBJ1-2,CASSYSSGGNYGYTF,TGTGCCAGCAGTTACTCTTCAGGCGGAAACTATGGCTACACCTTC
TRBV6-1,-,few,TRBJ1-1,CAMEEFRGTEAFF,TGTGCCATGGAGGAGTTCCGCGGCACTGAAGCTTTCTTT
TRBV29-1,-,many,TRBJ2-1,CSVTGKSSYNEQFF,TGCAGCGTTACCGGGAAGAGCTCCTACAATGAGCAGTTCTTC
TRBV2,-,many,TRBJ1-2,CASRGENYGYTF,TGTGCCAGCAGGGGTGAGAACTATGGCTACACCTTC
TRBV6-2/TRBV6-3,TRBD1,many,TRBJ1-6,CASKLQGNSPLHF,TGTGCCAGCAAATTACAGGGGAATTCACCCCTCCACTTT
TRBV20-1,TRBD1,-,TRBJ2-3,CSATNGTGGLTDTQYF,TGCAGTGCTACGAACGGGACAGGGGGTCTAACAGATACGCAGTATTTT
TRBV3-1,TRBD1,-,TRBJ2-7,CASSPTGPKPTEQYF,TGTGCCAGCAGCCCGACAGGGCCCAAACCTACAGAGCAGTACTTC
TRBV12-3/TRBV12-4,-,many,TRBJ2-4,CASSFANIQYF,TGTGCCAGCAGTTTCGCAAACATTCAGTACTTC
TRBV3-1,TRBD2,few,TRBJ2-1,CASSLRSSGQYNEQFF,TGTGCCAGCAGCCTAAGGTCTAGCGGCCAGTACAATGAGCAGTTCTTC
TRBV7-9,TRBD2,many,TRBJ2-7,CASDPSGGRIRSEQYF,TGTGCCAGCGACCCCTCCGGCGGGAGAATAAGAAGCGAGCAGTACTTC
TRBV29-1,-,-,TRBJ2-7,CSVEKTGVSEQYF,TGCAGCGTCGAAAAAACGGGGGTATCGGAGCAGTACTTC
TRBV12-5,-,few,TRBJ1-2,CASGTDGPLGYTF,TGTGCTAGTGGAACCGACGGCCCCCTGGGCTACACCTTC
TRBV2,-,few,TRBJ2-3,CASSPDGLPTSDTQYF,TGTGCCAGCAGCCCGGACGGATTACCCACCTCAGATACGCAGTATTTT
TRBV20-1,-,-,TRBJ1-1,CSATSPDTEAFF,TGCAGTGCTACGAGCCCCGATACTGAAGCTTTCTTT
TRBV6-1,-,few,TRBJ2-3,CASSDLDPTDTQYF,TGTGCCAGCAGTGACCTAGATCCAACAGATACGCAGTATTTT
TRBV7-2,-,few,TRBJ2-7,CASSWDRDNYEQYF,TGTGCCAGCAGCTGGGACCGGGACAACTACGAGCAGTACTTC
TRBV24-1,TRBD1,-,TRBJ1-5,CATGQGDQPQHF,TGTGCCACCGGACAGGGTGACCAGCCCCAGCATTTT
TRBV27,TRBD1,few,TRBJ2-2,CASSLGQGLAGELFF,TGTGCCAGCAGTCTAGGACAGGGCTTGGCCGGGGAGCTGTTTTTT
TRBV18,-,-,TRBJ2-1,CASSEIRARGNEQFF,TGTGCCAGCTCAGAAATTAGAGCCCGGGGCAATGAGCAGTTCTTC